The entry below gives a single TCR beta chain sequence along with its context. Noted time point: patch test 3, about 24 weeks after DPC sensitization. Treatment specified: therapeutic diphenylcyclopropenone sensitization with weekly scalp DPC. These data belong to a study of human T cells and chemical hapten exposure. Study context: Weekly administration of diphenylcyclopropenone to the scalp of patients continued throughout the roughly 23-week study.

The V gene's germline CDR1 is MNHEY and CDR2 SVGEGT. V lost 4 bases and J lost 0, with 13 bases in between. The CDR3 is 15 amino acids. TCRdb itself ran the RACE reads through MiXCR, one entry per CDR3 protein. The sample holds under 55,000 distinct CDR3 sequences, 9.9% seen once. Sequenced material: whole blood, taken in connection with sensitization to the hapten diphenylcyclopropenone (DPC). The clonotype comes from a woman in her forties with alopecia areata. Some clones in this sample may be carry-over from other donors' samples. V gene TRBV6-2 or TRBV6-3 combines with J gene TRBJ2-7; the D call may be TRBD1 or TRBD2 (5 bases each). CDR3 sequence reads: CASSSPGRNSYEQYF. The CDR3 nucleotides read TGTGCCAGCAGTTCACCGGGACGGAACTCCTACGAGCAGTACTTC.